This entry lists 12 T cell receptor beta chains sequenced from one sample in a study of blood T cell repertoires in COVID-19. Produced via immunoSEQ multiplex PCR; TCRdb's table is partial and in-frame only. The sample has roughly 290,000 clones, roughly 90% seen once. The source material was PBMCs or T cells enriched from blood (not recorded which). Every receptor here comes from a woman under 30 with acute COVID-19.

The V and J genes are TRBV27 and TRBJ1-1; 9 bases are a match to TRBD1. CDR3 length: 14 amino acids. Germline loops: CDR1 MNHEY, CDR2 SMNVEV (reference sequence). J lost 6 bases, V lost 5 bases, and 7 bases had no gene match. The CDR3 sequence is CASSLGTGYPEAFF. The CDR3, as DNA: TGTGCCAGCAGTCTCGGGACAGGGTACCCTGAAGCTTTCTTT.

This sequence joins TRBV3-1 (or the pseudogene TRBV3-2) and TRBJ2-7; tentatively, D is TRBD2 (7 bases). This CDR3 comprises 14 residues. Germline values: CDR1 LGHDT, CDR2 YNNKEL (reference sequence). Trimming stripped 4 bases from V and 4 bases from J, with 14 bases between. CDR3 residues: CASSRSGGRYEQYF. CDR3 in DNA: TGTGCCAGCAGCCGATCGGGGGGCAGGTACGAGCAGTACTTC.

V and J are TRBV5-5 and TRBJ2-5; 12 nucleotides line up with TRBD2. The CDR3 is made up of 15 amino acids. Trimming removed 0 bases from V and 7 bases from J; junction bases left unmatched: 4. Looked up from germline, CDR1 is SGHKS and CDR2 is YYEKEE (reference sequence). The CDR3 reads CASSLGLAGVGTQYF. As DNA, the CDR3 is TGTGCCAGCAGCTTGGGACTAGCGGGAGTGGGGACCCAGTACTTC.

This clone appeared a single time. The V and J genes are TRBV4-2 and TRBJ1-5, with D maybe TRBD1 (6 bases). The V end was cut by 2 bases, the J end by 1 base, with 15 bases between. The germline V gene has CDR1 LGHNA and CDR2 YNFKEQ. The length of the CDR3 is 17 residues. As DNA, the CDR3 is TGTGCCAGCAGCCAAACTAGGGGGAGTGTAAGCAATCAGCCCCAGCATTTT. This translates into CASSQTRGSVSNQPQHF.

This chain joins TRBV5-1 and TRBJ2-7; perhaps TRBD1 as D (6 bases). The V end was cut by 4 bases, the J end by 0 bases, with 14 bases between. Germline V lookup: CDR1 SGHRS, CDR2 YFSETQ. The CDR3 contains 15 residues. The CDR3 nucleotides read TGCGCCAGCAGCCCCACCGGGGACATCTCCTACGAGCAGTACTTC. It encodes CASSPTGDISYEQYF.

The CDR3 DNA follows: TGTGCCAGCAGTTACAGGATCACCTACGAGCAGTACTTC. Encoded protein: CASSYRITYEQYF. V gene TRBV27 combines with J gene TRBJ2-7; weak D call: TRBD1 (5 bases). CDR1 MNHEY and CDR2 SMNVEV come from the germline V gene (reference sequence). The CDR3 spans 13 residues. The germline V and J ends were trimmed by 4 bases and 2 bases, with 9 bases remaining between them.

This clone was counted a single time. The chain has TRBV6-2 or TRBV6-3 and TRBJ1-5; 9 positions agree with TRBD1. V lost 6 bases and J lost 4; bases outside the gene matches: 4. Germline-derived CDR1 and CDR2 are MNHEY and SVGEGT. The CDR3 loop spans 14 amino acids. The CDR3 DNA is TGTGCCAGCAGCTCGACAGGGGGAAATCAGCCCCAGCATTTT. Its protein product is CASSSTGGNQPQHF.

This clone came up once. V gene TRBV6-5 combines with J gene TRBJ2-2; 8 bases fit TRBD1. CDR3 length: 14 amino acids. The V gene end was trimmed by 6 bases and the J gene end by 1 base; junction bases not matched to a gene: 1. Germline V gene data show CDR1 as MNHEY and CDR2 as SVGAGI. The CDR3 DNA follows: TGTGCCAGCAGACAGGGGGTGAACACCGGGGAGCTGTTTTTT. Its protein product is CASRQGVNTGELFF.

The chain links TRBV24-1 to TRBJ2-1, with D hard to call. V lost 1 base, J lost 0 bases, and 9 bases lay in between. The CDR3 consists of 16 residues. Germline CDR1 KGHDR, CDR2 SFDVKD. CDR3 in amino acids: CATSDLFSSSYNEQFF. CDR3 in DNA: TGTGCCACCAGTGATTTATTCTCTAGCTCCTACAATGAGCAGTTCTTC.

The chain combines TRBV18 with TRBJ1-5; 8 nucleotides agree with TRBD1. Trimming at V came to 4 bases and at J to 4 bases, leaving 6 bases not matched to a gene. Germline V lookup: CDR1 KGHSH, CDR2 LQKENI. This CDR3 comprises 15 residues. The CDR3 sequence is CASSQRQGNNQPQHF. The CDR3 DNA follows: TGTGCCAGCTCACAAAGACAGGGGAATAATCAGCCCCAGCATTTT.

Here the CDR3 DNA reads TGTGCCAGCAGCCCTCGGACGGACTTGAACACTGAAGCTTTCTTT. It translates to CASSPRTDLNTEAFF. V usage is TRBV7-8 and J usage is TRBJ1-1; D unclear. CDR1 is SGHVS, CDR2 FQNEAQ, per germline. The CDR3 loop spans 15 amino acids. V was cut by 5 bases and J by 0 bases, with 13 bases left in between.

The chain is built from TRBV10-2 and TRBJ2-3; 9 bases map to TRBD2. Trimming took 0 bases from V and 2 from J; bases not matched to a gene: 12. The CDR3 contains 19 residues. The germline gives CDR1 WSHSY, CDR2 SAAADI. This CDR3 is CASSESSGSSWAHTDTQYF. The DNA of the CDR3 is TGCGCCAGCAGTGAGTCTAGCGGGAGCTCTTGGGCTCACACAGATACGCAGTATTTT.